This T cell receptor (beta chain) was sequenced during a study of blood T cell repertoires in COVID-19. The table came from immunoSEQ multiplex PCR; TCRdb's copy has only in-frame clones and leaves some out. The sample consists of roughly 60,000 clones, 75% to 95% of them appearing once. Between the trimmed V and J ends, which lost 1 base and 0 bases, there was a span of 15 bases. CDR1 SGHAT and CDR2 FQNNGV come from the germline V gene. The CDR3 is 17 residues long. Sequenced sample: peripheral blood. The receptor was derived from a woman of 80 years or more with active COVID-19. The V call is TRBV11-2, the J call TRBJ1-1, with D possibly TRBD1 on 5 matching bases. The CDR3 sequence: CASSLVGGQIMNTEAFF. CDR3 bases: TGTGCCAGCAGCTTAGTCGGTGGACAAATCATGAACACTGAAGCTTTCTTT.